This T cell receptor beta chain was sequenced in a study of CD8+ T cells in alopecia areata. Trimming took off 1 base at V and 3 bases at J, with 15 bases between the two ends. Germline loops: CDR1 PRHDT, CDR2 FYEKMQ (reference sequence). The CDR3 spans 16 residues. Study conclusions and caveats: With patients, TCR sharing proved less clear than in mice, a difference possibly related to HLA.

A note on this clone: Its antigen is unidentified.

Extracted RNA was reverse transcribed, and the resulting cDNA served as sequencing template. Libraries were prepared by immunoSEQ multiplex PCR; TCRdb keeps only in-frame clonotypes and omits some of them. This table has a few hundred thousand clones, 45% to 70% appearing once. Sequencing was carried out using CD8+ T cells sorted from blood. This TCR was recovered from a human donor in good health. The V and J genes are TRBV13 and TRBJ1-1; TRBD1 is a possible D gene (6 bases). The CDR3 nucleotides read TGTGCCAGCAGCTTAGAAACAGGGTTTAGGGACACTGAAGCTTTCTTT. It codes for CASSLETGFRDTEAFF.